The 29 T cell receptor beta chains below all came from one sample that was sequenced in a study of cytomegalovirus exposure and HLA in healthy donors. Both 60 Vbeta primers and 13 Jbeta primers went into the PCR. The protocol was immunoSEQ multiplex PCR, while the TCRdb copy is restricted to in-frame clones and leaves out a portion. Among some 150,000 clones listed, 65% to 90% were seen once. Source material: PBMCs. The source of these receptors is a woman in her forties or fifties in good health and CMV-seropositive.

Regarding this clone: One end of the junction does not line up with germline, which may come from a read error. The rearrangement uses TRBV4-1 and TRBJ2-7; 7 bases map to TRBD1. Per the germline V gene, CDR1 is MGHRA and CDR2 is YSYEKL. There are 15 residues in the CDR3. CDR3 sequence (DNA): TGCGTCAGCAGCCAAGGGGGACAGAGAACCTACGAGCAGTACTTC. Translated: CVSSQGGQRTYEQYF.

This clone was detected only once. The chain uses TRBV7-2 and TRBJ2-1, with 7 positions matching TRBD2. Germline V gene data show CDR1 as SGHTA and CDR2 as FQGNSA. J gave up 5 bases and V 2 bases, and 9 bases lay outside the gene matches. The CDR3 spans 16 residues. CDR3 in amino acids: CASSLNSGASHNEQFF. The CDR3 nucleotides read TGTGCCAGCAGCTTAAACAGCGGGGCGTCTCACAATGAGCAGTTCTTC.

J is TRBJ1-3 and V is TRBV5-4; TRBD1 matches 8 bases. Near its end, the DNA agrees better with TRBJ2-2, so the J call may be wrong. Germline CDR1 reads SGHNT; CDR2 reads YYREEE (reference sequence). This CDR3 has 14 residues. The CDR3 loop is CASSLTGDTGELFF. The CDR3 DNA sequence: TGTGCCAGCAGCCTGACAGGGGACACCGGGGAGCTGTTTTTT.

CDR3 in DNA: TGCGCCAGCAGCCCGGGTGCTTCCACAGATACGCAGTATTTT. Encoded protein: CASSPGASTDTQYF. The chain employs TRBV5-1 and TRBJ2-3; no clear D gene. CDR3 length: 14 amino acids. Trimming shortened V by 4 bases and J by 2 bases, and 11 bases separated the two germline ends. Germline lookup yields CDR1 SGHRS and CDR2 YFSETQ.

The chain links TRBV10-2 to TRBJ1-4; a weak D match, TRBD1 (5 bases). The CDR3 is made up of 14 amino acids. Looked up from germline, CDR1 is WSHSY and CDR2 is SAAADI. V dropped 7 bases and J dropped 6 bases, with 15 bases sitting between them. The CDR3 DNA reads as TGCGCCAGCAAAAAATGGGGGGAGGATGAAAAACTGTTTTTT. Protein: CASKKWGEDEKLFF.

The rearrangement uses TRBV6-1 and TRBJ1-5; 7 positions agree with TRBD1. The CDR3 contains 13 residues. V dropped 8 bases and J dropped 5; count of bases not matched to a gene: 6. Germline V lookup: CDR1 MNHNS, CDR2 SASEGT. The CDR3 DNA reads TGTGCCAGCGGGGACAGAGAAGATCAGCCCCAGCATTTT. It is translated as CASGDREDQPQHF.

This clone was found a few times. The CDR3 is CASTGGRAYEQYF. The CDR3 DNA reads TGTGCCAGCACCGGGGGGAGAGCCTACGAGCAGTACTTC. The gene calls are TRBV7-9 and TRBJ2-7; 7 positions match TRBD2. The CDR3 consists of 13 residues. CDR1 is SEHNR and CDR2 is FQNEAQ in the germline V gene (reference sequence). V lost 7 bases and J lost 2; bases outside the gene matches: 5.

DNA for the CDR3: TGTGCCAGCAGCCTCGACAGGGACCTCGGCGAGCAGTACTTC. The encoded protein is CASSLDRDLGEQYF. V usage is TRBV11-2 and J usage is TRBJ2-7, with TRBD1 matching over 7 bases. V lost 5 bases and J lost 6; bases outside the gene matches: 10. Germline-derived CDR1 and CDR2 are SGHAT and FQNNGV. The length of the CDR3 is 14 residues.

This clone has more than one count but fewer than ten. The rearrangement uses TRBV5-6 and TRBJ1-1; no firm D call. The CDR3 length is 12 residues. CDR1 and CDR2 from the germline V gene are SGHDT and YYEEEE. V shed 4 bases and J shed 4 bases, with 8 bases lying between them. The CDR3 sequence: CASSRVGTEAFF. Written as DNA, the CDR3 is TGTGCCAGCAGCCGGGTGGGCACTGAAGCTTTCTTT. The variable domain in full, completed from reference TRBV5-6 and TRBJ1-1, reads DAGVTQSPTHLIKTRGQQVTLRCSPKSGHDTVSWYQQALGQGPQFIFQYYEEEERQRGNFPDRFSGHQFPNYSSELNVNALLLGDSALYLCASSRVGTEAFFGQGTRLTVV.

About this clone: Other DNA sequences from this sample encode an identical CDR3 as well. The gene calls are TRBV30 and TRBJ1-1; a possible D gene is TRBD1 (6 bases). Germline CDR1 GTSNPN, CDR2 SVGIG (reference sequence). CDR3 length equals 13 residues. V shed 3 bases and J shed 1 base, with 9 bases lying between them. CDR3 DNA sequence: TGTGCCTGGAGCGCACAGGGGAACACTGAAGCTTTCTTT. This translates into CAWSAQGNTEAFF.

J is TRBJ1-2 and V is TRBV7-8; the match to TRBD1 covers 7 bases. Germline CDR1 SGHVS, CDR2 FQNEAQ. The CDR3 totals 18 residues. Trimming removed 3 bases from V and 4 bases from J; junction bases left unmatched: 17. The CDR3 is CASSFTAGGGGAVYGYTF. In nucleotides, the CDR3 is TGTGCCAGCAGCTTTACAGCGGGGGGAGGGGGCGCGGTCTATGGCTACACCTTC.

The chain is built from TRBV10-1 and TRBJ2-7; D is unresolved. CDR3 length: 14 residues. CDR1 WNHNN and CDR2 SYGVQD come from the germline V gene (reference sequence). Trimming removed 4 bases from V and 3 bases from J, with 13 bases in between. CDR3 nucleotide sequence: TGCGCCAGCAGTGCCTCAGGATCGGTCTACGAGCAGTACTTC. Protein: CASSASGSVYEQYF.

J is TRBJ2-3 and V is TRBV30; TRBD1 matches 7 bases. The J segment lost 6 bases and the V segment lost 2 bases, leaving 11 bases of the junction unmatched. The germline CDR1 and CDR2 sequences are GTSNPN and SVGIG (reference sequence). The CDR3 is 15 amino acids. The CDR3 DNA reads TGTGCCTGGAGTCCCCAGGGGGTGAGGGAGGATACGCAGTATTTT. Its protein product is CAWSPQGVREDTQYF.

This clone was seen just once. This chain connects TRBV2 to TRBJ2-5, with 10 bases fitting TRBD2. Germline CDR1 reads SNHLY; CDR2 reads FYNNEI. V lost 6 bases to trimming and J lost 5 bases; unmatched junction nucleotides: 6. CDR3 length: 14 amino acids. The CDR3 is CASRASGGGETQYF. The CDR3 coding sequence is TGTGCCAGCAGGGCTAGCGGGGGTGGGGAGACCCAGTACTTC.

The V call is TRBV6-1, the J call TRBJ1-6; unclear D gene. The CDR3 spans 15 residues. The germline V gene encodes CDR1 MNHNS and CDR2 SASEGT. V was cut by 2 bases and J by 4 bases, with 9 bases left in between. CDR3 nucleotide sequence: TGTGCCAGCAGTGAAAGCCGGTATTATAATTCACCCCTCCACTTT. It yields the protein CASSESRYYNSPLHF.

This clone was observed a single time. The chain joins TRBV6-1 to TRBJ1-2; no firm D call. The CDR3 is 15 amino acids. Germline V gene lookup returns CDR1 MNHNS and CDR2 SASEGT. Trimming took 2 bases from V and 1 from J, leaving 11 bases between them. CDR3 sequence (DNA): TGTGCCAGCAGTGAACGAACGGGAAGTAACTATGGCTACACCTTC. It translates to CASSERTGSNYGYTF.

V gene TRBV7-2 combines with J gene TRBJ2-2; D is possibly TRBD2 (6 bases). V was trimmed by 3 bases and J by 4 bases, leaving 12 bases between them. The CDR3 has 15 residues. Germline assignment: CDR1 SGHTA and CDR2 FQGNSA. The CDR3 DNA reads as TGTGCCAGCAGCTTCAAGCGGGTTGCCACCGGGGAGCTGTTTTTT. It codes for CASSFKRVATGELFF.

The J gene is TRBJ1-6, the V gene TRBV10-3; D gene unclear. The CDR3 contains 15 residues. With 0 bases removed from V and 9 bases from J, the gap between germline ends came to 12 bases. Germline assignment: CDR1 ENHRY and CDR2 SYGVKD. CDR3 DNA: TGTGCCATCAGTGAGTCGACTCCGGGGAGTTCACCCCTCCACTTT. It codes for CAISESTPGSSPLHF.

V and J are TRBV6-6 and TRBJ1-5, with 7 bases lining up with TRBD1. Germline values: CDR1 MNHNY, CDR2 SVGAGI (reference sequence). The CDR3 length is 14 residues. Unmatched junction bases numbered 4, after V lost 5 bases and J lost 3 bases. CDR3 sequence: CASSRQGDNQPQHF. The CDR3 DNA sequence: TGTGCCAGCAGTAGACAGGGTGACAATCAGCCCCAGCATTTT.

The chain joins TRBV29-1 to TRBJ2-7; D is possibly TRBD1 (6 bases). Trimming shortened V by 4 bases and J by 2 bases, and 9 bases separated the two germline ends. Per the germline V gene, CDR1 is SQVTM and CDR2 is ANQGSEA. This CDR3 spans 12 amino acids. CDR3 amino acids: CSVVSGAYEQYF. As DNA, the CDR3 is TGCAGCGTTGTATCAGGGGCCTACGAGCAGTACTTC.

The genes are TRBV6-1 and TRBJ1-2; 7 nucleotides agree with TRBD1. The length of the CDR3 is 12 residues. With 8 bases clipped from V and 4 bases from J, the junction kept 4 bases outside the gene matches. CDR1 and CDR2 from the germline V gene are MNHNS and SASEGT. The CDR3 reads CASFDRAYGYTF. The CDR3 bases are TGTGCCAGCTTCGACAGGGCCTATGGCTACACCTTC.

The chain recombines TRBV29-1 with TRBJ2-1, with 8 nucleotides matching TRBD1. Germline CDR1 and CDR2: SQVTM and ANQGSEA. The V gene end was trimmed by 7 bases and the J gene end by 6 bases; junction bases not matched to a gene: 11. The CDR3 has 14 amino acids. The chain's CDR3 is CSAIGQGFGNEQFF. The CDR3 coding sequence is TGCAGCGCCATAGGACAGGGCTTTGGCAATGAGCAGTTCTTC.

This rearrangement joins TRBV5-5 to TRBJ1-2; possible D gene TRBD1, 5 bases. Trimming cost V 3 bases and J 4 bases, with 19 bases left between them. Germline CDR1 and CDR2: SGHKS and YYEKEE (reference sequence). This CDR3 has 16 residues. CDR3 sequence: CASSSYQGGNPYGYTF. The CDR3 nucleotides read TGTGCCAGCAGCTCATACCAGGGAGGAAACCCCTATGGCTACACCTTC.

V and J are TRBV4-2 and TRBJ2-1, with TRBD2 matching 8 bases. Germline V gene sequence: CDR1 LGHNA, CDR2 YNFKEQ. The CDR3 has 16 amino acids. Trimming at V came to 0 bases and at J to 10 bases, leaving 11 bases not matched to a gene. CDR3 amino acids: CASSQDVAGLGGEQFF. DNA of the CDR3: TGTGCCAGCAGCCAAGATGTAGCGGGGCTCGGGGGGGAGCAGTTCTTC.

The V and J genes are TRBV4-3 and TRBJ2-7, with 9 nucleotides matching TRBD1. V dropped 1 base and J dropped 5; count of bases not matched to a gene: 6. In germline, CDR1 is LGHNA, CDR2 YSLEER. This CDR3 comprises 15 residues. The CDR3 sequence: CASSQVGTGFHEQYF. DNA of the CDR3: TGCGCCAGCAGCCAAGTGGGGACAGGGTTCCACGAGCAGTACTTC.

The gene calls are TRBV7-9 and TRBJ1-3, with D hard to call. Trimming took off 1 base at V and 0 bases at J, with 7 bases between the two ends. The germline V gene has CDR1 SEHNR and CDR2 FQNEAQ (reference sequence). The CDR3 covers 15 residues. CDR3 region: CASSLGGVSGNTIYF. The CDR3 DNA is TGTGCCAGCAGCTTAGGGGGAGTCTCTGGAAACACCATATATTTT.

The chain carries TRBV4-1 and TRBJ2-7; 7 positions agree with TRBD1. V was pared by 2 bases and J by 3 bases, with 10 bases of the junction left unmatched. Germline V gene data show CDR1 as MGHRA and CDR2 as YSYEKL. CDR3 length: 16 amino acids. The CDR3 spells CASSQNPGTASYEQYF. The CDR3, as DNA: TGCGCCAGCAGCCAAAATCCCGGGACAGCAAGCTACGAGCAGTACTTC.

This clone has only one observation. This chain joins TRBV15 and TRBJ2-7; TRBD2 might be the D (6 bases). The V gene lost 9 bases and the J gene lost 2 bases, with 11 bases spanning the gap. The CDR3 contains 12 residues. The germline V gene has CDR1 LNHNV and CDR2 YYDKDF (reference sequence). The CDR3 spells CATGGGTYEQYF. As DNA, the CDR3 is TGTGCCACGGGAGGAGGGACCTACGAGCAGTACTTC. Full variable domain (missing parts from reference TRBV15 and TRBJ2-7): DAMVIQNPRYQVTQFGKPVTLSCSQTLNHNVMYWYQQKSSQAPKLLFHYYDKDFNNEADTPDNFQSRRPNTSFCFLDIRSPGLGDTAMYLCATGGGTYEQYFGPGTRLTVT.

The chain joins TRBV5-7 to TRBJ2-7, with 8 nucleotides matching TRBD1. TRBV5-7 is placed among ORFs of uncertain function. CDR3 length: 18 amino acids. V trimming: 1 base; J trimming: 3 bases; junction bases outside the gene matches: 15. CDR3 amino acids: CASSLRDEGTGWLYEQYF. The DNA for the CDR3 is TGTGCCAGCAGCTTGAGAGACGAGGGGACAGGTTGGCTCTACGAGCAGTACTTC.